The present T cell receptor beta chain was sequenced within a study of blood T cell repertoires in COVID-19. Study-level background: Italy, Spain and the United States were the sources of the convalescent and acute COVID-19 samples. PBMCs, B-cell-depleted T cells, or T cells were the source of the cDNA or gDNA that made up the material.

Measured with immunoSEQ multiplex PCR; TCRdb has only the in-frame clones, and not every one. The sample shows about 83,000 clones, about 86% of them seen only once. V dropped 2 bases and J dropped 2 bases, with 13 bases sitting between them. Germline V gene lookup returns CDR1 KGHSH and CDR2 LQKENI. CDR3 length: 16 amino acids. This receptor was obtained from a woman of 80 years or more in a cohort sampled during active or convalescent COVID-19. Material: peripheral blood. The genes are TRBV18 and TRBJ1-5; D gene ambiguous. The CDR3 protein is CASSPTGIGGNQPQHF. CDR3 coding DNA: TGTGCCAGCTCACCAACGGGAATTGGAGGCAATCAGCCCCAGCATTTT.